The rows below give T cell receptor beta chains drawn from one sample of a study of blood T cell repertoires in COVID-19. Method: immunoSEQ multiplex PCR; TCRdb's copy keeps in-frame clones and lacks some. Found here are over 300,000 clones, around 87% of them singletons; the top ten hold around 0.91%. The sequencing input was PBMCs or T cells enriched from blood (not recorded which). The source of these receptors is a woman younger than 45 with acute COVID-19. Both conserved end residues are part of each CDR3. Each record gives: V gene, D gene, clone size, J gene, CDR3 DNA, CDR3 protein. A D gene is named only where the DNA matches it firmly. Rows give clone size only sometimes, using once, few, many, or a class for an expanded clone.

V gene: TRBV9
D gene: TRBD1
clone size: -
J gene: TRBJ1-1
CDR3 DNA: TGTGCCAGCAGCGCGACAGGGGGCCTCACTGAAGCTTTCTTT
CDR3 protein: CASSATGGLTEAFF

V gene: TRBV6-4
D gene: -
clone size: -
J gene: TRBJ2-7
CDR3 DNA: TGTGCCAGCCGACGGCGGGGGCAGTACTTC
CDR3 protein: CASRRRGQYF

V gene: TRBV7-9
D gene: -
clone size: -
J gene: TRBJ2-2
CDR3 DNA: TGTGCCAGCAGCTTGGCAGGGGCGAACACCGGGGAGCTGTTTTTT
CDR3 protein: CASSLAGANTGELFF

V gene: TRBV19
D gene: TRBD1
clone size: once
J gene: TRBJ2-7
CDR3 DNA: TGTGCCAGTAGGGGACAGGGCTACGAGCAGTACTTC
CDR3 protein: CASRGQGYEQYF

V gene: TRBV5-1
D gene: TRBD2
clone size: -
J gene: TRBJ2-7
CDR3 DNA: TGCGCCAGCAGCTTGGCCTTATTAGCGGGGGTGGACGAGCAGTACTTC
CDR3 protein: CASSLALLAGVDEQYF

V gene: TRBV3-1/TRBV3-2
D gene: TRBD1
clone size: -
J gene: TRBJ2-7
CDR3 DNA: TGTGCCAGCAGCCCGACGCCGGGACAGCAATATCCCTACGAGCAGTACTTC
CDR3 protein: CASSPTPGQQYPYEQYF

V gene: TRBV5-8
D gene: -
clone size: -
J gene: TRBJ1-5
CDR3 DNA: TGTGCCAGCAGCTCCGTAGTCAGGGTCAGCAATCAGCCCCAGCATTTT
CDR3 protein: CASSSVVRVSNQPQHF

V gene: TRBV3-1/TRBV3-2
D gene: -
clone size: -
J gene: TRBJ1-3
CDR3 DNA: TGTGCCAGCAGCCAAGGACATGCTGGAAACACCATATATTTT
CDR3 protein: CASSQGHAGNTIYF

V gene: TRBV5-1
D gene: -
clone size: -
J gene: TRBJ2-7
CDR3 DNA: TGCGCCAGCAGCTTGGAGCCGGGTATCGATTACGAGCAGTACTTC
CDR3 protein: CASSLEPGIDYEQYF

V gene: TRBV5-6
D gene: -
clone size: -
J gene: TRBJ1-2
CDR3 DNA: TGTGCCAGCAGCTTGGAGGGCGGCGGGAGCGGCTATGGCTACACCTTC
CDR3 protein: CASSLEGGGSGYGYTF

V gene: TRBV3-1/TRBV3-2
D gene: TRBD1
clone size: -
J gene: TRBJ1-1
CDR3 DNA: TGTGCCAGCAGGTTCGGGACAGTAAGGTCGGGCACTGAAGCTTTCTTT
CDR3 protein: CASRFGTVRSGTEAFF

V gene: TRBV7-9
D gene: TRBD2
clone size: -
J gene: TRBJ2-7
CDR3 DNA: TGTGCCAGCAGCTTAAGGGAGGGCGGGGAGCAGTACTTC
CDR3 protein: CASSLREGGEQYF

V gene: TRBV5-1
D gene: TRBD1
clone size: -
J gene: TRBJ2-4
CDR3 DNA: TGCGCCAGCAGCCAGACAGGGGATCCCATTCAGTACTTC
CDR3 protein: CASSQTGDPIQYF

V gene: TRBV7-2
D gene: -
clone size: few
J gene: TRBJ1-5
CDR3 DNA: TGTGCCAGCAGCTACGGGGGCAATCAGCCCCAGCATTTT
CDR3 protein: CASSYGGNQPQHF

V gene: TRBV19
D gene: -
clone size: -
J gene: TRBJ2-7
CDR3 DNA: TGTGCCAGCCCACAGGGACCCCAGGACGAGCAGTACTTC
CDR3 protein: CASPQGPQDEQYF

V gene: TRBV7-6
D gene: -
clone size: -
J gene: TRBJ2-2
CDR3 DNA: TGTGCCAGCAGCCCGCGGACGCCGGGGTTCCCGAACACCGGGGAGCTGTTTTTT
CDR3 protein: CASSPRTPGFPNTGELFF

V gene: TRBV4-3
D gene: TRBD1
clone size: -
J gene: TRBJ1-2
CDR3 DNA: TGCGCCAGCAGCCCCGAGCCCCAGGGGGCGGAAGACTATGGCTACACCTTC
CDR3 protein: CASSPEPQGAEDYGYTF